One T cell receptor beta chain is described in this entry. The antigen is unknown. This entry is derived from a study of immune evolution from preneoplasia to lung adenocarcinoma. Study at large: HLA loss of heterozygosity: 6% to 7.5% AIS, more than 14% MIA, about 30% ADC, none AAH. General observations from the study: Top clone share appeared to fall from AAH through AIS, MIA, adenocarcinoma.

Data came from immunoSEQ multiplex PCR; TCRdb stores just in-frame clones and leaves some out. The data contain roughly 28,000 clones, about three quarters of them singletons. Input material: FFPE invasive lung adenocarcinoma tissue. This TCR derives from a person between 55 and 69 years old with invasive lung adenocarcinoma. Some clones in this sample may be carry-over from other donors' samples.

CDR3 sequence: CASSSTGGGTGELFF. The CDR3, as DNA: TGTGCCAGCAGCTCCACGGGGGGAGGCACCGGGGAGCTGTTTTTT. V is TRBV5-4 and J is TRBJ2-2, with 7 bases that match TRBD2. There are 15 residues in the CDR3. Looked up from germline, CDR1 is SGHNT and CDR2 is YYREEE (reference sequence). V lost 3 bases and J lost 4; bases outside the gene matches: 6.